The 29 T cell receptor beta chains presented below share a single source sample, sequenced in a study. TCRdb reprocessed the 5' RACE reads via MiXCR and lists one record per CDR3 protein. The sample records around 52,000 distinct CDR3 sequences, around 26% being singletons. Sequencing was carried out using tumor-infiltrating memory CD4+ T cells sorted from the breast tumor. The subset: memory CD4+ T cells, CD4+CD45RO+CD25-. The receptors derive from a female donor with breast cancer.

In its sample, this clonotype was seen a few times. This chain connects TRBV9 to TRBJ1-5; TRBD1 might be the D (5 bases). V was shortened by 3 bases and J by 0 bases, with 10 bases between the two germline ends. The CDR3 totals 15 residues. In germline, CDR1 is SGDLS, CDR2 YYNGEE. The DNA of the CDR3 is TGTGCCAGCAGCGGCGACAGCTATAGCAATCAGCCCCAGCATTTT. This sequence encodes CASSGDSYSNQPQHF.

This clonotype was seen more than once but under ten times. V is TRBV7-2 and J is TRBJ2-5, with TRBD2 matching 7 bases. Losses at the gene ends were 0 bases for V and 4 bases for J; bases not matched to a gene: 11. The CDR3 sequence is 17 residues long. Germline CDR1 reads SGHTA; CDR2 reads FQGNSA. The CDR3 loop is CASSLAGSSGIGETQYF. CDR3 in DNA: TGTGCCAGCAGCTTAGCTGGATCTAGCGGAATCGGAGAGACCCAGTACTTC. Full variable domain (remainder filled in from reference TRBV7-2 and TRBJ2-5): GAGVSQSPSNKVTEKGKDVELRCDPISGHTALYWYRQSLGQGLEFLIYFQGNSAPDKSGLPSDRFSAERTGGSVSTLTIQRTQQEDSAVYLCASSLAGSSGIGETQYFGPGTRLLVL.

This rearrangement joins TRBV6-5 to TRBJ2-1, with D possibly matching TRBD2 (6 bases). The germline V gene has CDR1 MNHEY and CDR2 SVGAGI. Deletions cut 0 bases from V and 1 base from J, with 7 bases between. This CDR3 spans 15 amino acids. The CDR3 is CASSYSRESYNEQFF. In DNA, the CDR3 is TGTGCCAGCAGTTACTCGCGGGAATCCTACAATGAGCAGTTCTTC.

The rearrangement joins TRBV12-3 or TRBV12-4 to TRBJ1-6; no reliable D call. The CDR3 totals 15 residues. With 3 bases removed from V and 3 bases from J, the gap between germline ends came to 9 bases. The DNA for the CDR3 is TGTGCCAGCAGTTTTAACCCGATCTATAATTCACCCCTCCACTTT. Its protein product is CASSFNPIYNSPLHF.

This clonotype was recorded a few times. The chain links TRBV28 to TRBJ1-1; no definite D call. The CDR3 contains 13 residues. Trimming pared 5 bases from V and 1 base from J, leaving 8 bases between. Germline V gives CDR1 MDHEN, CDR2 SYDVKM. CDR3 loop: CASSRYKNTEAFF. The DNA for the CDR3 is TGTGCCAGCAGTAGGTACAAGAACACTGAAGCTTTCTTT.

This chain uses TRBV7-2 with TRBJ2-5; D unresolved. There are 14 residues in the CDR3. In germline, CDR1 is SGHTA, CDR2 FQGNSA. Trimming took 2 bases from V and 5 from J, leaving 12 bases between them. CDR3: CASSLKSARETQYF. Here the CDR3 DNA reads TGTGCCAGCAGCTTAAAGTCAGCTCGGGAGACCCAGTACTTC.

The chain combines TRBV6-1 with TRBJ1-2; D remains unclear. V was trimmed by 1 base and J by 7 bases, leaving 7 bases between them. The CDR3 loop spans 12 amino acids. The V gene's germline CDR1 is MNHNS and CDR2 SASEGT. CDR3 amino acids: CASSEVAGGYTF. In nucleotides, the CDR3 is TGTGCCAGCAGTGAAGTAGCGGGTGGCTACACCTTC.

This clonotype turned up a few times. DNA for the CDR3: TGTGCCAGCAGTCCAGAAAGACGGTATCAGCCCCAGCATTTT. Protein product: CASSPERRYQPQHF. V usage is TRBV28 and J usage is TRBJ1-5; no definite D call. The CDR3 has 14 amino acids. Deletions cut 5 bases from V and 5 bases from J, with 13 bases between. Germline values: CDR1 MDHEN, CDR2 SYDVKM.

Notes on this clonotype: It may be a read error: a sequence one base away is much more abundant. V gene TRBV12-3 or TRBV12-4 combines with J gene TRBJ2-2; unclear D gene. This CDR3 region has 14 residues. V was trimmed by 5 bases and J by 5 bases, leaving 12 bases between them. CDR3 bases: TGTGCCAGCAGTATAATGATTGGGACCGGGGAGCTGTTTTTT. This gives the protein CASSIMIGTGELFF.

The chain combines TRBV6-2 or TRBV6-3 with TRBJ1-5; 7 bases fit TRBD1. CDR3 length: 14 amino acids. J was trimmed by 1 base and V by 7 bases; bases with no gene match: 4. Per the germline V gene, CDR1 is MNHEY and CDR2 is SVGEGT. The CDR3 nucleotides read TGTGCCAGCAAGAGACAGGGAAGCAATCAGCCCCAGCATTTT. Protein sequence: CASKRQGSNQPQHF.

The V call is TRBV9, the J call TRBJ1-4, with 8 bases that match TRBD1. Germline CDR1 SGDLS, CDR2 YYNGEE. With V trimmed by 4 bases and J by 4 bases, 12 bases remained unmatched. The CDR3 is 17 residues long. CDR3 residues: CASSTGQGAGLNEKLFF. CDR3 coding DNA: TGTGCCAGCAGCACCGGACAGGGCGCAGGACTTAATGAAAAACTGTTTTTT.

The CDR3 sequence: CASSQGQDLLEQYF. Here the CDR3 DNA reads TGCGCCAGCAGCCAAGGACAGGACCTACTCGAGCAGTACTTC. This rearrangement joins TRBV5-1 to TRBJ2-7, with 7 bases matching TRBD1. CDR1 is SGHRS and CDR2 is YFSETQ in the germline V gene. The CDR3 has 14 amino acids. J was trimmed by 6 bases and V by 4 bases; bases with no gene match: 10.

The genes are TRBV5-6 and TRBJ1-2, with D possibly TRBD1 on 5 matching bases. Looked up from germline, CDR1 is SGHDT and CDR2 is YYEEEE. The CDR3 is 12 residues long. V dropped 2 bases and J dropped 7 bases, with 9 bases sitting between them. The CDR3 DNA reads TGTGCCAGCAGCTTCCAGGGCGGTGGCTACACCTTC. Protein sequence: CASSFQGGGYTF.

The chain links TRBV5-1 to TRBJ2-2; D remains unclear. The CDR3 length is 14 residues. The germline CDR1 and CDR2 sequences are SGHRS and YFSETQ. Trimming took 2 bases from V and 4 from J, leaving 9 bases between them. CDR3 amino acids: CASSFAEGTGELFF. The CDR3 DNA follows: TGCGCCAGCAGCTTCGCGGAAGGCACCGGGGAGCTGTTTTTT.

The chain combines TRBV7-9 with TRBJ2-1; TRBD2 matches at 14 bases. Germline loops: CDR1 SEHNR, CDR2 FQNEAQ (reference sequence). V lost 8 bases to trimming and J lost 9 bases; unmatched junction nucleotides: 6. The CDR3 loop spans 14 amino acids. DNA for the CDR3: TGTGCCAGCCAGACTAGCGGGAGGGCCGGTGAGCAGTTCTTC. This sequence encodes CASQTSGRAGEQFF. Drawing the rest from reference TRBV7-9 and TRBJ2-1, the complete variable domain is DTGVSQNPRHKITKRGQNVTFRCDPISEHNRLYWYRQTLGQGPEFLTYFQNEAQLEKSRLLSDRFSAERPKGSFSTLEIQRTEQGDSAMYLCASQTSGRAGEQFFGPGTRLTVL.

The J gene is TRBJ2-3, the V gene TRBV12-3 or TRBV12-4, with D maybe TRBD1 (6 bases). The CDR3 totals 14 residues. The germline V and J ends were trimmed by 2 bases and 3 bases, with 9 bases remaining between them. The CDR3 here is CASSLRDITDTQYF. Written as DNA, the CDR3 is TGTGCCAGCAGTTTACGGGACATAACAGATACGCAGTATTTT.

This clonotype was seen once. One junction end does not reproduce the germline sequence, and a read error may be involved. The rearrangement uses TRBV11-3 and TRBJ2-7, with 11 bases identical to TRBD2. CDR3 length: 13 amino acids. Germline values: CDR1 SGHNT, CDR2 YENEEA. The CDR3 DNA reads TGTGCCAGCAGCCCCTCAACTAGCGGGAGCCTCAGTTTC. This translates into CASSPSTSGSLSF.

This clonotype was seen more than once but under ten times. This chain links TRBV10-3 with TRBJ1-2; D may be TRBD1 (5 bases). With 6 bases removed from V and 4 bases from J, the gap between germline ends came to 6 bases. Germline lookup yields CDR1 ENHRY and CDR2 SYGVKD. CDR3 size: 11 residues. The CDR3 loop is CAIRQVYGYTF. The CDR3 nucleotides are TGTGCCATCAGACAGGTCTATGGCTACACCTTC.

The CDR3 is CASSFNYQETQYF. The DNA of the CDR3 is TGCGCCAGCAGCTTCAACTACCAAGAGACCCAGTACTTC. The J gene is TRBJ2-5, the V gene TRBV5-1; D call uncertain. V was pared by 2 bases and J by 0 bases, with 5 bases between. The germline V gene encodes CDR1 SGHRS and CDR2 YFSETQ. CDR3 size: 13 residues.

This clonotype showed up just a few times. The V gene is TRBV6-1, the J gene TRBJ1-4; TRBD1 matches 7 bases. From germline, CDR1 is MNHNS and CDR2 SASEGT. CDR3 length: 12 amino acids. The ends lost 6 bases at V and 10 bases at J; junction bases unmatched: 5. Here the CDR3 reads CASRAGGVKLFF. The CDR3 region has the DNA TGTGCCAGCAGGGCAGGGGGAGTAAAACTGTTTTTT.

This CDR3 is CSARGATTEAFF. The CDR3 DNA reads as TGCAGTGCTAGAGGAGCCACCACTGAAGCTTTCTTT. The V and J genes are TRBV20-1 and TRBJ1-1; D remains unclear. Germline CDR1 DFQATT, CDR2 SNEGSKA (reference sequence). The CDR3 is made up of 12 amino acids. Trimming took 1 base from V and 4 from J, leaving 7 bases between them.

This clonotype was detected only a few times. The chain links TRBV6-2 or TRBV6-3 to TRBJ1-2, with a possible D match to TRBD1 (6 bases). The germline V and J ends were trimmed by 5 bases and 1 base, with 8 bases remaining between them. CDR1 is MNHEY and CDR2 is SVGEGT in the germline V gene. The CDR3 covers 13 residues. The CDR3 DNA is TGTGCCAGCAGTCGGACAGTTAACTATGGCTACACCTTC. Amino acids: CASSRTVNYGYTF.

This chain links TRBV6-2 or TRBV6-3 with TRBJ2-5; D is undetermined. Germline V gene lookup returns CDR1 MNHEY and CDR2 SVGEGT. Trimming stripped 3 bases from V and 7 bases from J, with 6 bases between. The CDR3 loop spans 11 amino acids. The DNA of the CDR3 is TGTGCCAGCAGTTATTTCGGGACCCAGTACTTC. Its protein product is CASSYFGTQYF.

This clonotype was recorded at least ten times. The chain joins TRBV5-1 to TRBJ2-6; D remains ambiguous. Deletions cut 0 bases from V and 1 base from J, with 8 bases between. Germline CDR1 SGHRS, CDR2 YFSETQ. This CDR3 comprises 16 residues. CDR3: CASSLGRPSGANVLTF. The CDR3 nucleotides read TGCGCCAGCAGCTTGGGGCGGCCATCTGGGGCCAACGTCCTGACTTTC. Complete variable domain (other parts from reference TRBV5-1 and TRBJ2-6): KAGVTQTPRYLIKTRGQQVTLSCSPISGHRSVSWYQQTPGQGLQFLFEYFSETQRNKGNFPGRFSGRQFSNSRSEMNVSTLELGDSALYLCASSLGRPSGANVLTFGAGSRLTVL.

There are a few counts of this clonotype. The chain joins TRBV11-2 to TRBJ2-1; D is perhaps TRBD1 or TRBD2 (5 bases each). The V end lost 3 bases, the J end lost 6 bases, and 9 bases lay between the germline ends. The CDR3 totals 13 residues. Germline CDR1 reads SGHAT; CDR2 reads FQNNGV. The CDR3: CASSLGDVNEQFF. In DNA, the CDR3 is TGTGCCAGCAGCTTGGGGGATGTCAATGAGCAGTTCTTC. The full variable domain, its missing parts supplied by reference TRBV11-2 and TRBJ2-1, is EAGVAQSPRYKIIEKRQSVAFWCNPISGHATLYWYQQILGQGPKLLIQFQNNGVVDDSQLPKDRFSAERLKGVDSTLKIQPAKLEDSAVYLCASSLGDVNEQFFGPGTRLTVL.

Concerning this clonotype itself: A much larger clone is a single base away; this may be a read error. Here the CDR3 omits its conserved ending phenylalanine or tryptophan, so a read error is the likely source. V gene TRBV12-3 or TRBV12-4 combines with J gene TRBJ1-5; D is possibly TRBD1 (5 bases). V lost 5 bases and J lost 7, with 15 bases in between. The CDR3 consists of 14 residues. In DNA, the CDR3 is TGTGCCAGCAGTAAGGTCCGGGGGGGGCAGCCCCAGCATTCT. Its protein is CASSKVRGGQPQHS.

This clonotype occurred a few times. The V call is TRBV4-1, the J call TRBJ2-7, with D possibly matching TRBD1 (6 bases). Germline V gene data show CDR1 as MGHRA and CDR2 as YSYEKL. The V and J ends lost 4 bases and 4 bases respectively, with 17 bases between them. The length of the CDR3 is 15 residues. DNA of the CDR3: TGCGCCAGCAGCCGTTTCGAATTGGGGGCTTACGAGCAGTACTTC. It is translated as CASSRFELGAYEQYF.

This clonotype has a handful of counts. The chain recombines TRBV20-1 with TRBJ1-3; maybe TRBD1 (5 bases). CDR3 size: 15 residues. Trimming cost V 4 bases and J 5 bases, with 18 bases left between them. Germline loops: CDR1 DFQATT, CDR2 SNEGSKA (reference sequence). The CDR3 DNA reads as TGCAGTGCTATCCCTGGCGGGGGAGGGAGAAACACCATATATTTT. This sequence encodes CSAIPGGGGRNTIYF.

This clonotype was counted only a few times. The chain combines TRBV28 with TRBJ1-6; 9 positions agree with TRBD1. Losses at the gene ends were 6 bases for V and 8 bases for J; bases not matched to a gene: 5. This CDR3 comprises 14 residues. CDR1 is MDHEN and CDR2 is SYDVKM in the germline V gene. CDR3: CASRTGTGYSPLHF. The CDR3 nucleotides read TGTGCCAGCAGGACCGGGACAGGGTATTCACCCCTCCACTTT. Based on the CDR3 plus reference TRBV28 and TRBJ1-6, the full variable domain is DVKVTQSSRYLVKRTGEKVFLECVQDMDHENMFWYRQDPGLGLRLIYFSYDVKMKEKGDIPEGYSVSREKKERFSLILESASTNQTSMYLCASRTGTGYSPLHFGNGTRLTVT.